This T cell receptor (beta chain) was sequenced during a study of T cells after yellow fever vaccination. Conversion of TCR transcripts into cDNA relied on 5'RACE template switching, which added a universal primer site and UMIs. TCRdb analysed the 5' RACE reads with MiXCR anew, one entry per CDR3 protein. The sample shows hundreds of thousands of distinct CDR3 sequences, 17% of them seen only once. Germline lookup yields CDR1 SGDLS and CDR2 YYNGEE. Trimming took off 3 bases at V and 7 bases at J, with 23 bases between the two ends. The CDR3 extends over 18 amino acids. The V call is TRBV9, the J call TRBJ2-6, with D tentatively TRBD1 (6 bases). Sample: PBMCs, taken 4 to 5 days after the first yellow fever vaccination. The TCR sequence derives from a young man who received the YFV17D yellow fever vaccine. Written as DNA, the CDR3 is TGTGCCAGCAGCGGGTCCGAACCCCACAGGGAAGTCGCCAACGTCCTGACTTTC. Protein: CASSGSEPHREVANVLTF.